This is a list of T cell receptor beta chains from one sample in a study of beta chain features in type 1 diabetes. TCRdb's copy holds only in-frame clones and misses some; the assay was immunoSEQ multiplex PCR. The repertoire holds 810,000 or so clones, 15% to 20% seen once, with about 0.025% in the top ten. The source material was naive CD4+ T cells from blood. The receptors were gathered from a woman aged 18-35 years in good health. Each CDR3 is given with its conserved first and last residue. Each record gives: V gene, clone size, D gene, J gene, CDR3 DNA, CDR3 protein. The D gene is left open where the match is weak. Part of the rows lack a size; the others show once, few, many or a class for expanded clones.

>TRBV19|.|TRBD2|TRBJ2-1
TGTGCCAGTAGTCCGGAGGGGACTAGCGGGTACAATGAGCAGTTCTTC
CASSPEGTSGYNEQFF
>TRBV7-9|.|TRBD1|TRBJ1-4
TGTGCCAGCAGCCCGACGACAGGGGCGAATGAAAAACTGTTTTTT
CASSPTTGANEKLFF
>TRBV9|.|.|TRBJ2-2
TGTGCCAGCAGCCCTCAGTCGAACACCGGGGAGCTGTTTTTT
CASSPQSNTGELFF
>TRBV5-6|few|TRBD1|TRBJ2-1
TGTGCCAGCAGCTTGGTAGGGACAGAGAACTACAATGAGCAGTTCTTC
CASSLVGTENYNEQFF
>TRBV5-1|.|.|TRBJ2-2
TGCGCCAGCAGCTTGATTGGGACACCCACCGGGGAGCTGTTTTTT
CASSLIGTPTGELFF
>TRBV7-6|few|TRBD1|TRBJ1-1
TGTGCCAGCAGCACCGGACAGGAGAACACTGAAGCTTTCTTT
CASSTGQENTEAFF
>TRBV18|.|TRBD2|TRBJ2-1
TGTGCCAGCTCCCGTGGACTAGCGCAGAATGAGCAGTTCTTC
CASSRGLAQNEQFF
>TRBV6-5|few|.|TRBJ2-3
TGTGCCAGCAGTTTAACTAGCAGAGATACGCAGTATTTT
CASSLTSRDTQYF
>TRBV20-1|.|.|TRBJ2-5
TGCAGTACGGGACCCACCGAGACCCAGTACTTC
CSTGPTETQYF
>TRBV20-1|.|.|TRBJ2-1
TGCAGTGCTCTCCAAGGGTCCGAGCAGTTCTTC
CSALQGSEQFF
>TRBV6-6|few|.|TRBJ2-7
TGTGCCAGCACATTACAGGGTTTCGAGCAGTACTTC
CASTLQGFEQYF
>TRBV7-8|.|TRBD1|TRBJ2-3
TGTGCCAGCAGCTTACGGCCCCGGGACAGGGCTGGCACAGATACGCAGTATTTT
CASSLRPRDRAGTDTQYF
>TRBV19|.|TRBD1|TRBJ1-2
TGTGCCAGTAGTATCGGGCAGGGGGTCGGCTACACCTTC
CASSIGQGVGYTF
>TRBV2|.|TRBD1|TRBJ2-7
TGTGCCAGCAGGGACAGGGTCTACGAGCAGTACTTC
CASRDRVYEQYF
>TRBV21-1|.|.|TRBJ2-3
TGTGCCAGCAGCAAATCGAGCGGACGGCCCGTTTGGAGCACAGATACGCAGTATTTT
CASSKSSGRPVWSTDTQYF
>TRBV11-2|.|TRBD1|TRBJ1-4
TGTGCCAGCAGCCGCACCGACAGGGGAGGGAATGAAAAACTGTTTTTT
CASSRTDRGGNEKLFF
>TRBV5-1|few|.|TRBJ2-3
TGCGCCAGCAGCATGAACAGTCCTAGCACAGATACGCAGTATTTT
CASSMNSPSTDTQYF
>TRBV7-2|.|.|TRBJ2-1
TGTGCCAGCAGGTCCTGGGCTAGCTCCTACAATGAGCAGTTCTTC
CASRSWASSYNEQFF
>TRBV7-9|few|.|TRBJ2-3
TGTGCCAGCAGCGTCCTAACAGGGGGGGCAGATACGCAGTATTTT
CASSVLTGGADTQYF
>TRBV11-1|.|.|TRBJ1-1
TGTGCCAGCAGCTTCCGGGGTGGTCAGGGCCGAACGAACACTGAAGCTTTCTTT
CASSFRGGQGRTNTEAFF
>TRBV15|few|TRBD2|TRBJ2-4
TGTGCCACCAGCAGAGGACTAGCGGAGACACTAGCCAAAAACATTCAGTACTTC
CATSRGLAETLAKNIQYF
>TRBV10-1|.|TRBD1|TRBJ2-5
TGCGCCAGCAGTGAGTCGGGCAGGGGGCAAGAGACCCAGTACTTC
CASSESGRGQETQYF
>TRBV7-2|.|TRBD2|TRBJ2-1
TGTGCCAGCAGCTTAGTGGTTAGCGGGAGTCGCGGTGAGCAGTTCTTC
CASSLVVSGSRGEQFF
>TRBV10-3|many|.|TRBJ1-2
TGTGCCATCAGTGAGTCCGAGGATTCCTATGGCTACACCTTC
CAISESEDSYGYTF
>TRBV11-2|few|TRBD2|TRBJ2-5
TGTGCCAGCAGCCAATTAGGCCGGGAGGTCCAAGAGACCCAGTACTTC
CASSQLGREVQETQYF
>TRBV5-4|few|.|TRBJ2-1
TGTGCCAGCAGCTTGGGTCGTACGCTTTCCTACAATGAGCAGTTCTTC
CASSLGRTLSYNEQFF
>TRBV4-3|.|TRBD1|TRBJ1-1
TGCGCCAGCAGTTCGACAGGGGGTGGGACTGAAGCTTTCTTT
CASSSTGGGTEAFF
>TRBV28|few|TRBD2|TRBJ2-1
TGTGCCAGCAGCGCTAGCGGGAGGAATGAGCAGTTCTTC
CASSASGRNEQFF
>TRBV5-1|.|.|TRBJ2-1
TGCGCCAGTAGTAGGGAAGGGAGCAATGAGCAGTTCTTC
CASSREGSNEQFF
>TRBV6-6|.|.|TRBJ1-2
TGTGCCAGCAATGGACCGGGAGGTTATGGCTACACCTTC
CASNGPGGYGYTF
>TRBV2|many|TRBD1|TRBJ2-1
TGTGCCAGCACAGGGGGCCATGAGCAGTTCTTC
CASTGGHEQFF
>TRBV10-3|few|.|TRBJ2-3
TGTGCCATCAGCCGATCGGGAGCCACAGATACGCAGTATTTT
CAISRSGATDTQYF
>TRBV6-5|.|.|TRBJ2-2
TGTGCCAGCAGCCTCGGGGGTTCCGGGGAGCTGTTTTTT
CASSLGGSGELFF
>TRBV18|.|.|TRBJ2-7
TGTGCCAGCTCACCACCGGGGACAATATCCTACGAGCAGTACTTC
CASSPPGTISYEQYF
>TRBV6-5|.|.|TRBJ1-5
TGTGCCAGCAGTTACTCCGGACACAGCAATCAGCCCCAGCATTTT
CASSYSGHSNQPQHF
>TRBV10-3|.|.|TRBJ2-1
TGTGCCATCAGTAACCAGACTTTTGATCTCTGTGAGCAGTTCTTC
CAISNQTFDLCEQFF
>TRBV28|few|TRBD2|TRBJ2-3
TGTGCCAGCAGTTCGTTGGGGACTAGCGGCTACACAGATACGCAGTATTTT
CASSSLGTSGYTDTQYF
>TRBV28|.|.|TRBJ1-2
TGTGCCAGCAGTGACCACTATGGCTACACCTTC
CASSDHYGYTF
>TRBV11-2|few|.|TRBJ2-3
TGTGCCAGCAGCCGGAGGACAGCTAGCACAGATACGCAGTATTTT
CASSRRTASTDTQYF
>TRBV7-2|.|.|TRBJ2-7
TGTGCCAGCAGCTTAGCGCGAATCACCTACGAGCAGTACTTC
CASSLARITYEQYF
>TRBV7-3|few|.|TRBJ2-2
TGTGCCAGCAGCTCCGCCGCGACTGGGACCGGGGAGCTGTTTTTT
CASSSAATGTGELFF
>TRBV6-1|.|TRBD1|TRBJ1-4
TGTGCCAGCAGTGCAGGGGGCGGAATAACTAATGAAAAACTGTTTTTT
CASSAGGGITNEKLFF
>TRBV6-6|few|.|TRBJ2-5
TGTGCCAGCAATTATAGGGGAGGTCGGCAAGAGACCCAGTACTTC
CASNYRGGRQETQYF
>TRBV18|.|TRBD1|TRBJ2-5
TGTGCCAGCTCACCCAAACAGGGGCGTGTTGGCCAAGAGACCCAGTACTTC
CASSPKQGRVGQETQYF
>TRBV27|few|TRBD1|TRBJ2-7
TGTGCCAGCGCCGGGACAGGGCTCTACGAGCAGTACTTC
CASAGTGLYEQYF
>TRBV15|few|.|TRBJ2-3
TGTGCCACCAGCACCGGGCCCACAGATACGCAGTATTTT
CATSTGPTDTQYF
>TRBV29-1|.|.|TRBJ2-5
TGCAGCGTTGCGTTCGAGACCCAGTACTTC
CSVAFETQYF
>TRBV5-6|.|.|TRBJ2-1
TGTGCCAGCGGTATCCGGGATGAGCAGTTCTTC
CASGIRDEQFF
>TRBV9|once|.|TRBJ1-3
TGTGCCAGCAGCGTAGACGTCTCTGGAAACACCATATATTTT
CASSVDVSGNTIYF
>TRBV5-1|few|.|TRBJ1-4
TGCGCCAGCAGCTTGGCCGGGACGGACGAAAAACTGTTTTTT
CASSLAGTDEKLFF